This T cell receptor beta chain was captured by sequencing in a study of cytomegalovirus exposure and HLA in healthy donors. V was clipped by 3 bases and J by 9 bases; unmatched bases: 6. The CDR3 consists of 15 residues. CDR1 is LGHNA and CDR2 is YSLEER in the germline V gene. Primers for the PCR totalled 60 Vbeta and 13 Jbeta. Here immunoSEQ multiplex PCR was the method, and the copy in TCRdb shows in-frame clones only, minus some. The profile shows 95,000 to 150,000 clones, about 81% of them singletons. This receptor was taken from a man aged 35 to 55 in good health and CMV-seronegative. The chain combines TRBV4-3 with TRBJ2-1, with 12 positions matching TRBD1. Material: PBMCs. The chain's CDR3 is CASSQAGTGGSEQFF. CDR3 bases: TGCGCCAGCAGCCAGGCCGGGACAGGGGGCAGTGAGCAGTTCTTC.